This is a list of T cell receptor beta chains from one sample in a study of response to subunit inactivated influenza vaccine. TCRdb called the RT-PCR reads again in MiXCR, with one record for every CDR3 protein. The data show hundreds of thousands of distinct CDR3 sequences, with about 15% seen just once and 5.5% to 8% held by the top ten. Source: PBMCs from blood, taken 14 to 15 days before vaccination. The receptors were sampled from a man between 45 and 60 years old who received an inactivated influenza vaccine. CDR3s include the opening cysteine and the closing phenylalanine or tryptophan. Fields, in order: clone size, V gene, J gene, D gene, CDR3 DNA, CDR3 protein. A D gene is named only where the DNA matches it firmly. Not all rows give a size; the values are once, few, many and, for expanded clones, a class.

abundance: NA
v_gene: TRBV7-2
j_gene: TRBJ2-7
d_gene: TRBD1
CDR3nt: TGTGCCAGCAGTTTCGGGACAGGGGTCGAGCAGTACTTC
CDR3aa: CASSFGTGVEQYF

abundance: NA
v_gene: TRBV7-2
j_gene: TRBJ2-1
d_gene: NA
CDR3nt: TGTGCCAGCAGCTTAACACGGGACATCTACAATGAGCAGTTCTTC
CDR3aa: CASSLTRDIYNEQFF

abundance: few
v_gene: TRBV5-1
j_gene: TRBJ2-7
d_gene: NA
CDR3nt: TGCGCCAGCAGCTTTGACAGTAACTCCTACGAGCAGTACTTC
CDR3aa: CASSFDSNSYEQYF

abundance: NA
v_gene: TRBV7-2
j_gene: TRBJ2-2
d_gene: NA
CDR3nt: TGTGCCAGCAGTTCCGGGACGCCGACCGGGGAGCTGTTTTTT
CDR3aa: CASSSGTPTGELFF

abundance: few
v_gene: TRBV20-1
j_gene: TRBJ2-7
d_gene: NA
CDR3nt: TGCAGTGCTAGTGCGGAGCCGATATACGAGCAGTACTTC
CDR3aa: CSASAEPIYEQYF

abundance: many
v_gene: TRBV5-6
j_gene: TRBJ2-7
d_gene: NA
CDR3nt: TGTGCCAGCAGCTTTATGTACGAGCAGTACTTC
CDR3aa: CASSFMYEQYF

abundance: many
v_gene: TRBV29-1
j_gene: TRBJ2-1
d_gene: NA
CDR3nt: TGCAGCGCCTTAGGGCTGCACAATGAGCAGTTCTTC
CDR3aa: CSALGLHNEQFF

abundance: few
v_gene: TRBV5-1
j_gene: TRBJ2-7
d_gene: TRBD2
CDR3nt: TGCGCCAGCAGCCACTCTAGCGGGAGGGGGACCGAGCAGTACTTC
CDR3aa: CASSHSSGRGTEQYF

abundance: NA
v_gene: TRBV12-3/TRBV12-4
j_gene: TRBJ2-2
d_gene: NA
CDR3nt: TGTGCCAGCAGTTTAAGGGACCTATACACCGGGGAGCTGTTTTTT
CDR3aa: CASSLRDLYTGELFF

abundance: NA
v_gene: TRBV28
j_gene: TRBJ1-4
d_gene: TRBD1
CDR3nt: TGTGCCAGCAGTCGGACCACAGGGGAGAAACTGTTTTTT
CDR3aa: CASSRTTGEKLFF

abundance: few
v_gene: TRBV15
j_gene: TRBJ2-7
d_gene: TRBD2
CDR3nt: TGTGCCACCAGCAGTGAAGTGACAACCGGACTAGCGGGAGACCGCTACGAGCAGTACTTC
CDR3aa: CATSSEVTTGLAGDRYEQYF

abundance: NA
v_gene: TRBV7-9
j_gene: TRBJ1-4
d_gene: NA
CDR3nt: TGTGCCAGCAGCTTAGGGGGCGCGGATGAAAAACTGTTTTTT
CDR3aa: CASSLGGADEKLFF

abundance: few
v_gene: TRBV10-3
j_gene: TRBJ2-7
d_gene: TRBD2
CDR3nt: TGTGCCATCAGGCCAGGACTAGCGGATTCCGGAAGTGTCTACGAGCAGTACTTC
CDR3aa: CAIRPGLADSGSVYEQYF

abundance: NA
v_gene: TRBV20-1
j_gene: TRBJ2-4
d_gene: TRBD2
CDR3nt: TGCAGTGCTGGGGGGGACGACGACATTCAGTACTTC
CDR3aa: CSAGGDDDIQYF

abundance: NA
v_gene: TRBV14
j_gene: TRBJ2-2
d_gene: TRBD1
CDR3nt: TGTGCCAGCAGCCGGGACAGGGGGCCTCTCACCGGGGAGCTGTTTTTT
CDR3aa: CASSRDRGPLTGELFF

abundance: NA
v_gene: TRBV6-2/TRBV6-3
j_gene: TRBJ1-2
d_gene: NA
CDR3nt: TGTGCCAGCACCTCAGGTTCCTTCAACTATGGCTACACCTTC
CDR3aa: CASTSGSFNYGYTF

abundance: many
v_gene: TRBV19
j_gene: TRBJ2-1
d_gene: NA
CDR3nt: TGTGCCAGTAGTTTCGGAGGGACCTACAATGAGCAGTTCTTC
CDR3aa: CASSFGGTYNEQFF

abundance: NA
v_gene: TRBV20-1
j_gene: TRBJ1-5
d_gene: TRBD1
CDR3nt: TGCAGTGCTAGTCGGCTAACAGGGGGTCAGCCCCAGCATTTT
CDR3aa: CSASRLTGGQPQHF

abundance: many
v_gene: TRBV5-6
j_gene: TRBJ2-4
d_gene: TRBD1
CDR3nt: TGTGCCAGCAGCTTGGGGGACAGGGGGGATAGCATTCAGTACTTC
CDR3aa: CASSLGDRGDSIQYF

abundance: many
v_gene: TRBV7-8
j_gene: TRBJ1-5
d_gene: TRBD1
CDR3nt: TGTGCCAGCAGCTTCCGACAGGGTTACAATCAGCCCCAGCATTTT
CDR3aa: CASSFRQGYNQPQHF

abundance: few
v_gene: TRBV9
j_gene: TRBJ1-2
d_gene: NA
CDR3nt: TGTGCCAGCAGCGTAGTTTCAGCGGATACGTATGGCTACACCTTC
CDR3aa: CASSVVSADTYGYTF

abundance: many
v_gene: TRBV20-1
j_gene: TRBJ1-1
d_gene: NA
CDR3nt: TGCAGTGCTAGTCGTAGTGATGAAGCTTTCTTT
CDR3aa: CSASRSDEAFF

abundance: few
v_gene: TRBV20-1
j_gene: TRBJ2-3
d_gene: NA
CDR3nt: TGCAGTGCTAGCGGGGCCACAGATACGCAGTATTTT
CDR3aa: CSASGATDTQYF

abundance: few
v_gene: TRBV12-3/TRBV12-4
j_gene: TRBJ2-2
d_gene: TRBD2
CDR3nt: TGTGCCAGCAGCCCTAGCGGGAGCGATGACACCGGGGAGCTGTTTTTT
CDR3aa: CASSPSGSDDTGELFF

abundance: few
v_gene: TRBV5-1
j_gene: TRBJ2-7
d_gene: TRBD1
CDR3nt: TGCGCCAGCAGCTTACAGACAGGGGGTCTTTACGAGCAGTACTTC
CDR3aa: CASSLQTGGLYEQYF

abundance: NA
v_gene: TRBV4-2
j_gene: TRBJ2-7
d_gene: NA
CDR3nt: TGTGCCAGCAGCCAAGCCCCGGGACGCACATACGAGCAGTACTTC
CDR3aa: CASSQAPGRTYEQYF

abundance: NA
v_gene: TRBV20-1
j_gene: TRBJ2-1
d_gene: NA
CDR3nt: TGCAGTGCTAGAAGGGATGAGCAGTTCTTC
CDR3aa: CSARRDEQFF

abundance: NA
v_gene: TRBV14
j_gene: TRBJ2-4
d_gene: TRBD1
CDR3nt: TGTGCCAGCAGCCGGACAGGGGGGGCCAAAAACATTCAGTACTTC
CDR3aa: CASSRTGGAKNIQYF

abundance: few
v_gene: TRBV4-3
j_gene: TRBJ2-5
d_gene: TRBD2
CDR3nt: TGCGCCAGCAGCCAGGGACTAGCGGGGGGCAACCAAGAGACCCAGTACTTC
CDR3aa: CASSQGLAGGNQETQYF

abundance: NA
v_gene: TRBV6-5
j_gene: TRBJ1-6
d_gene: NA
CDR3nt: TGTGCCAGCAGTTACCCGGAGGGGGGGGCGGGATCACCCCTCCACTTT
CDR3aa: CASSYPEGGAGSPLHF

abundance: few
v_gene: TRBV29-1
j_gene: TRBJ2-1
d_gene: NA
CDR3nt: TGCAGCGTCCACGTTGGTAATAGCTGGGACGAGCAGTTCTTC
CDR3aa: CSVHVGNSWDEQFF

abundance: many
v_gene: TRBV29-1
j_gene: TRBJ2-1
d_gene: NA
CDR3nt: TGCAGCGTTGAAGATCTAGCGTCTTTTCAGTTCTTC
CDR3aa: CSVEDLASFQFF

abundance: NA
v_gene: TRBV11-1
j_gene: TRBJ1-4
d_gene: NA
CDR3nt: TGTGCCAGCAGCTTAGACAGGTTCCGGGCCTCACGTTCTGCAACTAATGAAAAACTGTTTTTT
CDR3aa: CASSLDRFRASRSATNEKLFF

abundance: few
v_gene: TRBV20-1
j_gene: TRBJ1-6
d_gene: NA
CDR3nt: TGCAGTGCTAGAGATCAACGGGGAGGGGAATCACCCCTCCACTTT
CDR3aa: CSARDQRGGESPLHF

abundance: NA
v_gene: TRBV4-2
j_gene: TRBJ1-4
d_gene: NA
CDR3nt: TGTGCCAGCAGCCAAGACAACAGGGTAAATGAAAAACTGTTTTTT
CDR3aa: CASSQDNRVNEKLFF

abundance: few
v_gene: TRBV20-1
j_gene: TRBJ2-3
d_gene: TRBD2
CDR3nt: TGCAGTGCAGAACTAAGACTAGCGGGGAGCACAGATACGCAGTATTTT
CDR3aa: CSAELRLAGSTDTQYF

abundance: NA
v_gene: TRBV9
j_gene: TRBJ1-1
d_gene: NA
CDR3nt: TGTGCCAGCAGCGTTGAACTTAACACTGAAGCTTTCTTT
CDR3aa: CASSVELNTEAFF

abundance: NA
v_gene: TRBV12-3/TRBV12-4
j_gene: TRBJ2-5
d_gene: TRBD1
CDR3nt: TGTGCCAGCAGTTCCGGGACAGGGGGTCTGTGGGAGGAGACCCACTACTTC
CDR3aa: CASSSGTGGLWEETHYF

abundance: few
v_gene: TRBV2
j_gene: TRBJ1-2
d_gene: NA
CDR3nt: TGTGCCAGCATTCAGCAGGGAGATAACTATGGCTACACCTTC
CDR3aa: CASIQQGDNYGYTF

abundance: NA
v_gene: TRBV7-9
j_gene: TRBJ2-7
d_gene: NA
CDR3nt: TGTGCCAGCAGCCAGGACGGGAAAGGCTACGAGCAGTACTTC
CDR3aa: CASSQDGKGYEQYF

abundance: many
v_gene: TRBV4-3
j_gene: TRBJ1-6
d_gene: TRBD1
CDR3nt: TGCGCCAGCAGCCAAGAATATGGCAGGGGGAATTCACCCCTCCACTTT
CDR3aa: CASSQEYGRGNSPLHF

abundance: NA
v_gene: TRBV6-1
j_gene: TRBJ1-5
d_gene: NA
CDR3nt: TGTGCCAGCAGTGAAGGGGGCTCAGCACGTCAGCCCCAGCATTTT
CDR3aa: CASSEGGSARQPQHF

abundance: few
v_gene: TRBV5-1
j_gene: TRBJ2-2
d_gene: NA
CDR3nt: TGCGCCAGCAGCCGACAGCCTTGGAACACCGGGGAGCTGTTTTTT
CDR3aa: CASSRQPWNTGELFF

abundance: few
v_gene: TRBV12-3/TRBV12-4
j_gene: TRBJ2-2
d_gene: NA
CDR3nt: TGTGCCAGCAAGACCGGGATGAACACCGGGGAGCTGTTTTTT
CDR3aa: CASKTGMNTGELFF

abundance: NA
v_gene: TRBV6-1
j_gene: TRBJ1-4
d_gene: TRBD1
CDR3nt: TGTGCCAGCAGTGACACACCGGGACAGGGCGGCGAAAAACTGTTTTTT
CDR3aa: CASSDTPGQGGEKLFF

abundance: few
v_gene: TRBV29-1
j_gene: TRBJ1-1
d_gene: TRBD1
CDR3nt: TGCAGCGTCCTAGGACAGGGGAAATTGAACACTGAAGCTTTCTTT
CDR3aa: CSVLGQGKLNTEAFF

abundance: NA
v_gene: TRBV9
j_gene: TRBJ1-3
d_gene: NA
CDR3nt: TGTGCCAGCAGCGGAAGAGACTCTGGAAACACCATATATTTT
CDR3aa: CASSGRDSGNTIYF

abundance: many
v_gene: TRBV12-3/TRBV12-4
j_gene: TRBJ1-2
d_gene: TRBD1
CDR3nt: TGTGCCAGCAGTTCCCGGGACAGGGGCTATGGCTACACCTTC
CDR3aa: CASSSRDRGYGYTF